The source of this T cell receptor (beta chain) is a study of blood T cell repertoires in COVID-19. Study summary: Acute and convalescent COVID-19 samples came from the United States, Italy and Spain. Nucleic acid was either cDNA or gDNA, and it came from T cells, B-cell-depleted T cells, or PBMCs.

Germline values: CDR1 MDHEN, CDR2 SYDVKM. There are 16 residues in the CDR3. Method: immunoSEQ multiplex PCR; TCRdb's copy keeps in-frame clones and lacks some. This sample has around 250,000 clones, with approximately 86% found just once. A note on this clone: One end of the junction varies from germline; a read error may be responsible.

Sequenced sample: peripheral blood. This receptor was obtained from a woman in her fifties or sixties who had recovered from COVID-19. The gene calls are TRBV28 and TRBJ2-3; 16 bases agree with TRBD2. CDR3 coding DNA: TGTGCCCGCAGGGGGACTAGCGGGGGGGGCACAGATACGCAGTATTTT. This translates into CARRGTSGGGTDTQYF.